The rows below give T cell receptor beta chains drawn from one sample of a study of OX40 agonist ivuxolimab in advanced cancers. Using immunoSEQ multiplex PCR, the repertoire was profiled, and TCRdb retains in-frame clones only, with some absent. Of approximately 16,000 clones listed, around four fifths are singletons. The sample consisted of CD4+ or CD8+ T cells sorted from blood, taken in a trial of the OX40 agonist ivuxolimab. These receptor sequences come from an adult with an advanced solid tumor such as melanoma, head and neck, liver or kidney cancer. CDR3s include the opening cysteine and the closing phenylalanine or tryptophan. The D gene is left open where the match is weak. Only part of the rows carry a size: once, few, many, or a class if the clone is expanded.

cdr3_nt: TGTGCCAGCAGCTCCCGGACCTCCCCCGACTACGAGCAGTACTTC
cdr3_aa: CASSSRTSPDYEQYF
d_call: NA
clone_size: NA
j_call: TRBJ2-7
v_call: TRBV11-3

cdr3_nt: TGTGCCAGCAGCTTAGATACCAATAACTATGGCTACACCTTC
cdr3_aa: CASSLDTNNYGYTF
d_call: NA
clone_size: few
j_call: TRBJ1-2
v_call: TRBV7-9

cdr3_nt: TGCGCCAGCAGCAGGGGGGGGTTCTCCTACGAGCAGTACTTC
cdr3_aa: CASSRGGFSYEQYF
d_call: NA
clone_size: NA
j_call: TRBJ2-7
v_call: TRBV4-1

cdr3_nt: TGTGCCAGCAGCTTCCCTACTAGCGGGGGGTACAATGAGCAGTTCTTC
cdr3_aa: CASSFPTSGGYNEQFF
d_call: TRBD2
clone_size: NA
j_call: TRBJ2-1
v_call: TRBV5-4

cdr3_nt: TGTGCCAGCAGCTTGGTAGGACTCCCGGACTACGAGCAGTACTTC
cdr3_aa: CASSLVGLPDYEQYF
d_call: NA
clone_size: once
j_call: TRBJ2-7
v_call: TRBV5-6

cdr3_nt: TGTGCCAGCAGCGCGGACACCCGCTCCTACGAGCAGTACTTC
cdr3_aa: CASSADTRSYEQYF
d_call: NA
clone_size: NA
j_call: TRBJ2-7
v_call: TRBV7-9

cdr3_nt: TGTGCCAGCAGCCCTTACCCCGGGACAGGGCGCAACGAGCAGTACTTC
cdr3_aa: CASSPYPGTGRNEQYF
d_call: TRBD1
clone_size: once
j_call: TRBJ2-7
v_call: TRBV5-6

cdr3_nt: TGTGCCAGCAGCTTAGGGCAGGGAGGAAAAAGGGAGCAGTACTTC
cdr3_aa: CASSLGQGGKREQYF
d_call: NA
clone_size: NA
j_call: TRBJ2-7
v_call: TRBV11-2

cdr3_nt: TGTGCCAGCAGCTTATGGGGGACCCAGTACTTC
cdr3_aa: CASSLWGTQYF
d_call: NA
clone_size: NA
j_call: TRBJ2-5
v_call: TRBV5-4

cdr3_nt: TGTGCCAGCAGTTTGGGGGAGTCAGGGGGGTGGACAGATACGCAGTATTTT
cdr3_aa: CASSLGESGGWTDTQYF
d_call: NA
clone_size: NA
j_call: TRBJ2-3
v_call: TRBV28

cdr3_nt: TGCGCCAGCAGCTTGGATGCAGGGACAACTAATGAAAAACTGTTTTTT
cdr3_aa: CASSLDAGTTNEKLFF
d_call: NA
clone_size: NA
j_call: TRBJ1-4
v_call: TRBV5-1

cdr3_nt: TGTGCCAGCAGTTTACAGGGAGGAGTCTACGAGCAGTACTTC
cdr3_aa: CASSLQGGVYEQYF
d_call: NA
clone_size: NA
j_call: TRBJ2-7
v_call: TRBV27

cdr3_nt: TGTGCCAGCAGCTTAGCGCATGTATTTTATGGCTACACCTTC
cdr3_aa: CASSLAHVFYGYTF
d_call: NA
clone_size: NA
j_call: TRBJ1-2
v_call: TRBV7-8

cdr3_nt: TGTGCCAGCACCCCTCGCGGGTGGCCTCAAGAGACCCAGTACTTC
cdr3_aa: CASTPRGWPQETQYF
d_call: NA
clone_size: NA
j_call: TRBJ2-5
v_call: TRBV5-5

cdr3_nt: TGCGCCAGCAGCCAAGATGCATACACAAGCTCCTACAATGAGCAGTTCTTC
cdr3_aa: CASSQDAYTSSYNEQFF
d_call: NA
clone_size: NA
j_call: TRBJ2-1
v_call: TRBV4-3

cdr3_nt: TGTGCCAGCAGCTTGGAAATCTCTGGGGCCAACGTCCTGACTTTC
cdr3_aa: CASSLEISGANVLTF
d_call: NA
clone_size: NA
j_call: TRBJ2-6
v_call: TRBV5-6

cdr3_nt: TGTGCCAGCACCTCCTGGACTAGCGGATTCAATGAGCAGTTCTTC
cdr3_aa: CASTSWTSGFNEQFF
d_call: TRBD2
clone_size: NA
j_call: TRBJ2-1
v_call: TRBV13

cdr3_nt: TGTGCCAGCAGCTGGGGCGGCGAAGATGAAAAACTGTTTTTT
cdr3_aa: CASSWGGEDEKLFF
d_call: NA
clone_size: NA
j_call: TRBJ1-4
v_call: TRBV11-3

cdr3_nt: TGTGCCAGCAGTTTTTCAGGGGGCGGTGGGGCCAACGTCCTGACTTTC
cdr3_aa: CASSFSGGGGANVLTF
d_call: TRBD1
clone_size: NA
j_call: TRBJ2-6
v_call: TRBV27

cdr3_nt: TGTGCCAGCAGTTTCACGGGACAGGGGCCCTCCGAGCAGTACTTC
cdr3_aa: CASSFTGQGPSEQYF
d_call: TRBD1
clone_size: NA
j_call: TRBJ2-7
v_call: TRBV27

cdr3_nt: TGCGCCAGCAGCCAAGGCGGCAGGGCCTCCGAGCAGTACTTC
cdr3_aa: CASSQGGRASEQYF
d_call: NA
clone_size: NA
j_call: TRBJ2-7
v_call: TRBV4-1

cdr3_nt: TGTGCCAGCAGCTTGGGAGTTTATGGCTACACCTTC
cdr3_aa: CASSLGVYGYTF
d_call: NA
clone_size: few
j_call: TRBJ1-2
v_call: TRBV5-8

cdr3_nt: TGTGCCAGCAGCTTAGAATGGGATCCCAATCGGGAGCTGTTTTTT
cdr3_aa: CASSLEWDPNRELFF
d_call: NA
clone_size: NA
j_call: TRBJ2-2
v_call: TRBV7-9